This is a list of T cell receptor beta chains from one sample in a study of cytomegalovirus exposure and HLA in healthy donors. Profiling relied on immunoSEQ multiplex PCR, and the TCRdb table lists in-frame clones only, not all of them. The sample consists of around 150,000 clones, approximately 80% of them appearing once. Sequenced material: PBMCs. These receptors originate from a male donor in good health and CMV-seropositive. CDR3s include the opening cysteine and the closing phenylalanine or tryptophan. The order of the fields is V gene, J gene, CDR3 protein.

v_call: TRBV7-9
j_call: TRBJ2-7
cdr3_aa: CASSPTGTGFFDEQYF

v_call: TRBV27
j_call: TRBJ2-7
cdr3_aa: CASRARTYEQYF

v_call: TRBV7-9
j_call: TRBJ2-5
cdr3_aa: CASSVSSGRETQYF

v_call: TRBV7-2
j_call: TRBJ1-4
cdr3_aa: CASSLKRLRNEKLFF

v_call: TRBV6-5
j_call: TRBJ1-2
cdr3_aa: CASSPSTIEGYGYTF

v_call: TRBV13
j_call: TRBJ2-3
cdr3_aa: CASTKGLASDTQYF

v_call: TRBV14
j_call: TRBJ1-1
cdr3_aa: CASSPGPRGPYTEAFF

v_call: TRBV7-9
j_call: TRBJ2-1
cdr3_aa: CSSSLAGEIEQFF

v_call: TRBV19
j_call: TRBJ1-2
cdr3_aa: CASSMSWDSYGYTF

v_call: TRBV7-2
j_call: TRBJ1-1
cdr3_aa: CASCSVARGLSEAFF